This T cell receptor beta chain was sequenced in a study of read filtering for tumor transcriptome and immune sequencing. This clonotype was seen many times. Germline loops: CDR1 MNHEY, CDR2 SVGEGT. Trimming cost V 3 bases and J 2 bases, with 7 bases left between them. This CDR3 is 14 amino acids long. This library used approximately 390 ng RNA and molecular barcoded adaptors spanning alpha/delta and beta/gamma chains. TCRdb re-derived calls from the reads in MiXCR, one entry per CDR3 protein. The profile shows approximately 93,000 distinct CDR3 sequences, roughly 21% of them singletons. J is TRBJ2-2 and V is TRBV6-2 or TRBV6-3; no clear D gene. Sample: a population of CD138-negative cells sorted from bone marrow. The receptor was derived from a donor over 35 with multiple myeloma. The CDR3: CASSYRLNTGELFF. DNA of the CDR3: TGTGCCAGCAGTTATAGGCTTAACACCGGGGAGCTGTTTTTT.